Detailed here is one T cell receptor beta chain. The target antigen is unknown. PBMC sampling occurred before vaccination, two weeks after the third dose, and at progression. The data were obtained in a study of glioma-infiltrating T cells after dendritic cell vaccination. Study context: Monocyte-derived dendritic cells, cultured seven days with IL-4 and GM-CSF, were pulsed with autologous tumor lysate.

V lost 2 bases, J lost 3 bases, and 20 bases lay in between. The CDR3 extends over 17 amino acids. Study observations and caveats: The cohort had few patients with full blood and tumor sets.

The PCR used 60 V beta and 13 J beta primers. Produced via immunoSEQ multiplex PCR; TCRdb's table is partial and in-frame only. The sample carries fewer than 35,000 clones, 90% recorded once. The rearrangement links TRBV23-1 to TRBJ2-7; perhaps TRBD1 as D (5 bases). TRBV23-1 is given ORF status, its function remaining uncertain. The material sequenced was blood, taken before dendritic cell vaccination. The clonotype comes from a human donor with glioblastoma. CDR3 bases: TGCGCCAGCAGTCAACTAAGCAGGGTGGTCCACTACTACGAGCAGTACTTC. Its protein is CASSQLSRVVHYYEQYF.